This entry concerns a single T cell receptor (beta chain). Sequencing was performed with immunoSEQ multiplex PCR; in TCRdb, only in-frame clones are kept and a portion is missing. The sample includes over 450,000 clones, about 84% of them seen just once. With V trimmed by 5 bases and J by 5 bases, 15 bases remained unmatched. The CDR3 length is 16 residues. Germline V gene data show CDR1 as SGHTA and CDR2 as FQGNSA. The data stem from a study of shared T cell receptors in the human thymus. The same data also went into a second study, on human thymus T cells.

This receptor was taken from a boy younger than two with a congenital heart defect. V and J are TRBV7-2 and TRBJ2-7; 7 bases are a match to TRBD1. Sequencing was carried out using thymocytes. This CDR3 is CASSPKPSTGVHEQYF. CDR3 sequence (DNA): TGTGCCAGCAGCCCCAAACCCTCAACAGGGGTCCACGAGCAGTACTTC.